This entry lists 19 T cell receptor beta chains sequenced from one sample in a study of blood T cell repertoires in COVID-19. TCRdb's copy holds only in-frame clones and misses some; the assay was immunoSEQ multiplex PCR. This sample has approximately 240,000 clones, with around nine tenths found just once. The sequenced sample was PBMCs or T cells enriched from blood (not recorded which). These receptors were taken from a woman between 18 and 29 years old who had recovered from COVID-19.

In this sample, this clone turned up once. The chain is built from TRBV28 and TRBJ1-2; D may be TRBD1 (5 bases). The CDR3 is made up of 14 amino acids. Trimming took 4 bases from V and 2 from J, leaving 11 bases between them. CDR1 is MDHEN, CDR2 SYDVKM, per germline. DNA of the CDR3: TGTGCCAGCAGTTCGTTAGACAGAAACTATGGCTACACCTTC. Amino acid sequence: CASSSLDRNYGYTF.

The chain joins TRBV2 to TRBJ2-4; 10 nucleotides line up with TRBD1. Germline CDR1 and CDR2: SNHLY and FYNNEI. Trimming cost V 7 bases and J 8 bases; bases outside gene matches: 8. This CDR3 has 14 amino acids. CDR3 residues: CASTLTGGLDIQYF. The CDR3 DNA sequence: TGTGCCAGCACCTTGACAGGGGGCCTTGACATTCAGTACTTC.

The V gene is TRBV5-5, the J gene TRBJ1-1; a weak D match, TRBD1 (5 bases). This CDR3 spans 14 amino acids. Per the germline V gene, CDR1 is SGHKS and CDR2 is YYEKEE (reference sequence). The ends were cut back, 3 bases at V and 1 base at J, with 10 bases in the middle. Here the CDR3 reads CASSWTDKNTEAFF. CDR3 bases: TGTGCCAGCAGCTGGACGGACAAGAACACTGAAGCTTTCTTT.

Remarks on this clone: Its ends do not fully match the called genes, so a read error is possible. The gene calls are TRBV29-1 and TRBJ1-2; D gene unclear. CDR1 SQVTM and CDR2 ANQGSEA come from the germline V gene. The CDR3 is made up of 10 amino acids. CDR3 protein: CSVEEVGVSF. In DNA, the CDR3 is TGCAGCGTTGAAGAGGTCGGGGTCAGCTTC.

The chain joins TRBV6-5 to TRBJ1-2; 8 bases agree with TRBD1. Per the germline V gene, CDR1 is MNHEY and CDR2 is SVGAGI. The J segment lost 7 bases and the V segment lost 5 bases, leaving 6 bases of the junction unmatched. The CDR3 sequence is 13 residues long. Written as DNA, the CDR3 is TGTGCCAGCAGTCGGCAGGGGGCTTTTGGCTACACCTTC. As protein: CASSRQGAFGYTF.

V gene TRBV6-5 combines with J gene TRBJ2-3, with D unclear. Germline values: CDR1 MNHEY, CDR2 SVGAGI. The CDR3 contains 13 residues. The ends were cut back, 7 bases at V and 0 bases at J, with 8 bases in the middle. The DNA for the CDR3 is TGTGCCAGCATTTGGCCTAGCACAGATACGCAGTATTTT. This sequence encodes CASIWPSTDTQYF.

This chain links TRBV6-5 with TRBJ1-1, with D perhaps TRBD1 (6 bases). Germline V gene sequence: CDR1 MNHEY, CDR2 SVGAGI. The CDR3 spans 14 residues. V was trimmed by 4 bases and J by 12 bases, leaving 21 bases between them. Here the CDR3 reads CASSSPGGATTTFF. The CDR3 DNA follows: TGTGCCAGCAGTTCCCCCGGGGGGGCTACGACGACTTTCTTT.

The chain has TRBV7-9 and TRBJ2-5, with D perhaps matching TRBD1 (6 bases). V lost 5 bases to trimming and J lost 1 base, with 8 bases between them. From germline, CDR1 is SEHNR and CDR2 FQNEAQ (reference sequence). The CDR3 length is 13 residues. The CDR3 DNA follows: TGTGCCAGCAGCGTGGACAGCCAAGAGACCCAGTACTTC. Translating it yields CASSVDSQETQYF.

This clone was seen a single time. The rearrangement uses TRBV3-1 (or the pseudogene TRBV3-2) and TRBJ2-6, with TRBD2 identical over 7 bases. CDR1 and CDR2 from the germline V gene are LGHDT and YNNKEL (reference sequence). This CDR3 has 20 residues. V lost 4 bases, J lost 1 base, and 16 bases stayed unmatched. DNA for the CDR3: TGTGCCAGCAGCCGTCCGGGACTACTCCGCCATGGGTCTGGGGCCAACGTCCTGACTTTC. The encoded protein is CASSRPGLLRHGSGANVLTF.

This clone was detected once. The chain employs TRBV11-3 and TRBJ2-7; D is unclear. V was shortened by 6 bases and J by 5 bases, with 11 bases between the two germline ends. CDR3 length equals 12 residues. Germline loops: CDR1 SGHNT, CDR2 YENEEA. CDR3 sequence reads: CASSLSRDEQYF. The CDR3 nucleotides read TGTGCCAGCAGTTTGTCCCGGGACGAGCAGTACTTC.

This chain connects TRBV27 to TRBJ2-2, with 10 bases fitting TRBD2. This CDR3 contains 16 residues. V trimming: 5 bases; J trimming: 1 base; junction bases outside the gene matches: 4. CDR1 and CDR2 (germline): MNHEY, SMNVEV (reference sequence). CDR3 sequence reads: CASSPRTSGNTGELFF. CDR3 coding DNA: TGTGCCAGCAGTCCCCGGACTAGCGGGAACACCGGGGAGCTGTTTTTT.

The J gene is TRBJ2-3, the V gene TRBV19, with 12 nucleotides matching TRBD2. The CDR3 consists of 18 residues. Germline lookup yields CDR1 LNHDA and CDR2 SQIVND (reference sequence). V shed 5 bases, J shed 0 bases, and the junction held 9 bases outside the gene matches. CDR3 region: CASSGGLAGHSSTDTQYF. Written as DNA, the CDR3 is TGTGCCAGTAGTGGAGGACTAGCGGGGCATTCTAGCACAGATACGCAGTATTTT.

The gene calls are TRBV7-3 and TRBJ1-1; 7 bases map to TRBD1. Germline V CDR1 and CDR2: SGHTA, FQGTGA. Trimming at V came to 1 base and at J to 7 bases, leaving 15 bases not matched to a gene. This CDR3 region has 17 residues. CDR3 sequence: CASSLRPWGTGAIEAFF. CDR3 nucleotide sequence: TGTGCCAGCAGCTTAAGGCCGTGGGGAACAGGGGCCATTGAAGCTTTCTTT.

This chain links TRBV14 with TRBJ2-5, with D possibly TRBD2 on 5 matching bases. The germline V and J ends were trimmed by 0 bases and 4 bases, with 21 bases remaining between them. This CDR3 is 18 amino acids long. Germline lookup yields CDR1 SGHDN and CDR2 FVKESK. The CDR3 protein is CASSQDSRFFVAGETQYF. The DNA for the CDR3 is TGTGCCAGCAGCCAAGACTCAAGGTTTTTTGTGGCGGGAGAGACCCAGTACTTC.

This chain links TRBV7-9 with TRBJ1-1; D is unresolved. The CDR3 length is 13 residues. Trimming stripped 3 bases from V and 5 bases from J, with 10 bases between. Germline lookup yields CDR1 SEHNR and CDR2 FQNEAQ (reference sequence). In DNA form, the CDR3 reads TGTGCCAGCAGCTTGTCGGAGCGGACTGAAGCTTTCTTT. It translates to CASSLSERTEAFF.

J is TRBJ2-7 and V is TRBV7-9, with 8 positions matching TRBD1. The length of the CDR3 is 14 residues. Germline values: CDR1 SEHNR, CDR2 FQNEAQ (reference sequence). Unmatched junction bases numbered 5, after V lost 2 bases and J lost 5 bases. CDR3 DNA sequence: TGTGCCAGCAGCTTAACAGGGGGAACCGACGAGCAGTACTTC. Translation gives CASSLTGGTDEQYF. The whole variable domain, remainder taken from reference TRBV7-9 and TRBJ2-7, is DTGVSQNPRHKITKRGQNVTFRCDPISEHNRLYWYRQTLGQGPEFLTYFQNEAQLEKSRLLSDRFSAERPKGSFSTLEIQRTEQGDSAMYLCASSLTGGTDEQYFGPGTRLTVT.

This clone was recorded only once. The gene calls are TRBV10-3 and TRBJ1-5; D remains unclear. This CDR3 has 13 amino acids. V shed 0 bases and J shed 7 bases, with 7 bases lying between them. Looked up from germline, CDR1 is ENHRY and CDR2 is SYGVKD. The CDR3 sequence is CAISESKEQPQHF. In DNA form, the CDR3 reads TGTGCCATCAGTGAGTCGAAGGAGCAGCCCCAGCATTTT.

V and J are TRBV5-1 and TRBJ1-1, with D tentatively TRBD1 (6 bases). Germline V lookup: CDR1 SGHRS, CDR2 YFSETQ. This CDR3 comprises 14 residues. The germline V and J ends were trimmed by 7 bases and 5 bases, with 18 bases remaining between them. The CDR3 DNA follows: TGCGCCAGCGGCCTAGGGGGTTCCGGAACTGAAGCTTTCTTT. This sequence encodes CASGLGGSGTEAFF.

The V and J genes are TRBV6-6 and TRBJ1-2, with D possibly TRBD1 on 5 matching bases. V was trimmed by 5 bases and J by 8 bases, leaving 30 bases between them. Germline V gene sequence: CDR1 MNHNY, CDR2 SVGAGI (reference sequence). The CDR3 runs to 18 residues. The CDR3 DNA reads TGTGCCAGCAGTCCCCTCCTTGTGTCCTCCGGGCCACGGGGGGGCTACACCTTC. Protein: CASSPLLVSSGPRGGYTF.